The present T cell receptor beta chain was sequenced within a study of blood T cells in healthy people across ages. Study-level information: About one barcoded beta molecule per two T cells was the capture yield of template switching.

Researchers report isolating at least 6.5 million PBMCs per sample. Notes on the study in general: Older individuals had lower TCR beta diversity per million T cells (the decline was roughly linear).

As for this clonotype: What it binds is unknown.

For the second PCR, which ran for 7 to 11 cycles, a sample-barcoded 5' primer and a J-beta primer mix were used. Each of the samples gave a minimum of 3 million paired-end reads that contained CDR3. TCRdb used MiXCR to reprocess the 5' RACE reads, holding one entry per CDR3 protein. Among hundreds of thousands of distinct CDR3 sequences, over 45% were seen once, and the ten largest hold about a third. The sequencing input was blood. This TCR was sampled from an older woman in good health.

Here the CDR3 DNA reads TGCAGTGCTCAATCCCCGGAGATTGGGGCCAACGTCCTGACTTTC. Translated: CSAQSPEIGANVLTF. The chain has TRBV20-1 and TRBJ2-6; D uncertain. Deletions cut 5 bases from V and 3 bases from J, with 14 bases between. The CDR3 loop spans 15 amino acids. The germline CDR1 and CDR2 sequences are DFQATT and SNEGSKA (reference sequence).